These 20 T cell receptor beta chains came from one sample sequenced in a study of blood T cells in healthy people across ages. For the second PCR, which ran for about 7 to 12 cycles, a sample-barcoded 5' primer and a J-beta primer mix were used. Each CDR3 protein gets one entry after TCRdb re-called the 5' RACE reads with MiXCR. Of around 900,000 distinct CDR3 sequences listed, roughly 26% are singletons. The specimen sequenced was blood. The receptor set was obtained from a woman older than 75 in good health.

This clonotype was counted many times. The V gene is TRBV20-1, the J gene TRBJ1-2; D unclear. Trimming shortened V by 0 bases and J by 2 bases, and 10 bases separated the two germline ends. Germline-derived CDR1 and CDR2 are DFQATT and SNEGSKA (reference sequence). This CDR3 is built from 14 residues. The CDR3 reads CSARDSWRNYGYTF. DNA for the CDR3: TGCAGTGCTAGAGACTCGTGGCGGAACTATGGCTACACCTTC.

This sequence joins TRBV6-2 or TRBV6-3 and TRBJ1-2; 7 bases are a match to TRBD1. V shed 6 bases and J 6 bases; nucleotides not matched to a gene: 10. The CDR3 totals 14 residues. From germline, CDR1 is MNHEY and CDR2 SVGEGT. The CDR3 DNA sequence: TGTGCCAGCAGCCGGACAGGCCGATCCAATGGCTACACCTTC. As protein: CASSRTGRSNGYTF.

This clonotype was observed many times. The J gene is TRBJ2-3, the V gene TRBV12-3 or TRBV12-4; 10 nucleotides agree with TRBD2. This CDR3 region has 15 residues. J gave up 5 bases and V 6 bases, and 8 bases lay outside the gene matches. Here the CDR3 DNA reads TGTGCCAGCAGAAAAGCGGGGGGGCAGGTAGATACGCAGTATTTT. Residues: CASRKAGGQVDTQYF.

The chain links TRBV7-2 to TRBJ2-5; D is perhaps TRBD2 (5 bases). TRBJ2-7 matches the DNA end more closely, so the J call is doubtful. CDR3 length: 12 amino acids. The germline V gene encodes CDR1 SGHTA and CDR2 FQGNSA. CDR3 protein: CASSTGLGEQYF. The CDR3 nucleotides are TGTGCCAGCAGCACTGGACTCGGCGAGCAGTACTTC.

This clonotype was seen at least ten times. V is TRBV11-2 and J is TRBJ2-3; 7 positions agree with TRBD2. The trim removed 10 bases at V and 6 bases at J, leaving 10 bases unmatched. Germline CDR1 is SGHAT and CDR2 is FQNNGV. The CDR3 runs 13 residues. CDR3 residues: CAISGRGGDTQYF. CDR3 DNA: TGTGCCATCTCGGGGCGGGGAGGGGATACGCAGTATTTT.

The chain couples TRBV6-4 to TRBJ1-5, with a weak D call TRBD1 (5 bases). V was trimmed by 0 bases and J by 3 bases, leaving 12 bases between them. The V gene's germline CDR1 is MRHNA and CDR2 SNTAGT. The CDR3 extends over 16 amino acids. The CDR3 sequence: CASSDSGGTPNQPQHF. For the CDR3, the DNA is TGTGCCAGCAGTGACTCCGGGGGAACACCCAATCAGCCCCAGCATTTT.

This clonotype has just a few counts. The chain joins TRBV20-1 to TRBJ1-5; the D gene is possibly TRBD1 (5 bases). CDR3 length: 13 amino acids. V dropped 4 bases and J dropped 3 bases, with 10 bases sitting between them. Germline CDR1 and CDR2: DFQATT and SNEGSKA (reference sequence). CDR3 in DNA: TGCAGTGCTAATCAGGGAAACAATCAGCCCCAGCATTTT. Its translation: CSANQGNNQPQHF.

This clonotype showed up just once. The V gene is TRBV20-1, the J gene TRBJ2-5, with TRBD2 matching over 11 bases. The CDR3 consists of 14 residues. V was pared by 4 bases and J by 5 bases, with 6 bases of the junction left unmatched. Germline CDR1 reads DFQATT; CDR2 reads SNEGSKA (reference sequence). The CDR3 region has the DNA TGCAGTGCTATCCCTAGCGGGGGGCTCGAGACCCAGTACTTC. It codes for CSAIPSGGLETQYF.

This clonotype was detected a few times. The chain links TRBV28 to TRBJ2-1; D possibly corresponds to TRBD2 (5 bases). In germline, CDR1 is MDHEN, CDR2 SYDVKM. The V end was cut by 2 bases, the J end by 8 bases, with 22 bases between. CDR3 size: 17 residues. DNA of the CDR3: TGTGCCAGCAGTTTAGGGTGGAGCAATGGCGGGCTGGATGAGCAGTTCTTC. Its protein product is CASSLGWSNGGLDEQFF.

In DNA form, the CDR3 reads TGTGCCAGCAGTGAATCGGTCAGTTTTAACTATGGCTACACCTTC. It is translated as CASSESVSFNYGYTF. This rearrangement joins TRBV25-1 to TRBJ1-2; the D is unclear. Looked up from germline, CDR1 is MGHDK and CDR2 is SYGVNS. The V and J ends lost 1 base and 1 base respectively, with 10 bases between them. The CDR3 sequence is 15 residues long.

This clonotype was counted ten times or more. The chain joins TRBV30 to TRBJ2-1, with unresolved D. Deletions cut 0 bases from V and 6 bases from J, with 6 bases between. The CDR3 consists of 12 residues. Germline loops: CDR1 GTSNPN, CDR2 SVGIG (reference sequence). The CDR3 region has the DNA TGTGCCTGGAGTGTACCTGGCAATGAGCAGTTCTTC. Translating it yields CAWSVPGNEQFF.

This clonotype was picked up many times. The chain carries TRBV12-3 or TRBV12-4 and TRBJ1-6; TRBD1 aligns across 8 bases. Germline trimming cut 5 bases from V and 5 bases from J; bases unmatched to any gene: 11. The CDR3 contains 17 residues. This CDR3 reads CASSPQDREGNNSPLHF. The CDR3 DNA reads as TGTGCCAGCAGTCCACAGGACAGGGAGGGCAATAATTCACCCCTCCACTTT.

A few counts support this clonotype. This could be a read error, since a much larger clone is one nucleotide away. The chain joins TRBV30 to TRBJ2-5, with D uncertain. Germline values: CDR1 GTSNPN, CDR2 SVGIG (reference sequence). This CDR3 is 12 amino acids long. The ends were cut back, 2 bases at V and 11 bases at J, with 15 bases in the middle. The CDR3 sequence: CAWSPGLNVQYF. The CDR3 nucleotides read TGTGCCTGGAGTCCAGGTTTAAACGTTCAGTACTTC.

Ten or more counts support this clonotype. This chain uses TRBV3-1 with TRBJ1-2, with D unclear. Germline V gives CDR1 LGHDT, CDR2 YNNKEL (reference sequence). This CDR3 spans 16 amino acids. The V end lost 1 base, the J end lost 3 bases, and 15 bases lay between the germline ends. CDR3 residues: CASSQVPRVDDYGYTF. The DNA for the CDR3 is TGTGCCAGCAGCCAAGTCCCCCGGGTGGACGACTATGGCTACACCTTC.

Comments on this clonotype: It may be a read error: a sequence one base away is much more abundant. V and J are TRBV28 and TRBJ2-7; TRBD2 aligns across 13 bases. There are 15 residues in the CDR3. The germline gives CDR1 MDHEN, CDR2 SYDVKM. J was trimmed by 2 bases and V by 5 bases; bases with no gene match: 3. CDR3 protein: CASSRGTSGAYEQYF. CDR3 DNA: TGTGCCAGCAGTCGTGGGACTAGCGGGGCCTACGAGCAGTACTTC.

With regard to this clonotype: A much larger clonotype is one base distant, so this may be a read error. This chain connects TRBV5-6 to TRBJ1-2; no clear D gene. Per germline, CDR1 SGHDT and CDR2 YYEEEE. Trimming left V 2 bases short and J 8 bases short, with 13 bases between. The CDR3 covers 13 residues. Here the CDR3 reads CASSLGPSEGYTF. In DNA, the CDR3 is TGTGCCAGCAGCTTAGGTCCTTCGGAAGGCTACACCTTC.

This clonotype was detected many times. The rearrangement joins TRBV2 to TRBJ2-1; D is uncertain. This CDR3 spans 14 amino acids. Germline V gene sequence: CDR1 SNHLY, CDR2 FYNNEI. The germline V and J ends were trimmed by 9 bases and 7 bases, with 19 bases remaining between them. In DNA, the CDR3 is TGTGCCAGTAAGTTGTTGGTAACTCTTAATGAGCAGTTCTTC. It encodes CASKLLVTLNEQFF.

For the CDR3, the DNA is TGTGCCAGCAGCCCGGCTGTCCGGGGGCAGCCCCAGCATTTT. Translation: CASSPAVRGQPQHF. V is TRBV12-3 or TRBV12-4 and J is TRBJ1-5; tentatively, D is TRBD1 (5 bases). The CDR3 contains 14 residues. V gave up 6 bases and J gave up 7 bases, with 16 bases separating them.

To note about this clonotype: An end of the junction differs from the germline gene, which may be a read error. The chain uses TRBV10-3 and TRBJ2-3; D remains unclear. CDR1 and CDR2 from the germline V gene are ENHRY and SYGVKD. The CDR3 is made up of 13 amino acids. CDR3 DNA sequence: TGTGCCATCAGTGGGTCGTTTCTAGATATGCAGTATTTT. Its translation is CAISGSFLDMQYF.

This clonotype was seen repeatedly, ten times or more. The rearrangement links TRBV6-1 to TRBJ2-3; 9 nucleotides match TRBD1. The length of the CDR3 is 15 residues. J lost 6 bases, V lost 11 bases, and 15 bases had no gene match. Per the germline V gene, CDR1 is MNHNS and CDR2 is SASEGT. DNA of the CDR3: TGTGCCTCCCGAGGTGGGACAGGGCTCCCGGATACGCAGTATTTT. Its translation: CASRGGTGLPDTQYF.